This T cell receptor beta chain derives from a study of blood T cells in healthy people across ages (dated by TCRdb to the mid-2010s). As for the study more broadly: Template switching captured roughly one uniquely barcoded TCR beta cDNA molecule per two T cells in model experiments. To avoid experimental bias, donors of different ages were randomly spread across the sequencing lanes. Two additional independent replicas of 1 million unique cDNA reads from the same blood draw were analyzed for two donors (one aged 18 to 29 and one aged 80 or older). To track age-related changes in TCR beta repertoire diversity, the study relied on deep sequencing normalized with unique cDNA molecular identifiers. Four age groups were formed from the donors: young (average about 16 years), middle-aged (less than 40), aged (about 62) and long-lived (approximately 80).

The library relied on 5' RACE. For sequencing, an Illumina HiSeq 2500 was employed. The second PCR ran for roughly 7 to 11 cycles and used a J-beta primer mix along with a sample-barcoded 5' primer. Each TCR beta cDNA molecule received a unique molecular identifier from a template-switch 5' adaptor carrying 12 random nucleotides. Each sample yielded at least 2.5 million CDR3-containing paired-end reads. The Mint cDNA synthesis kit, primed by a TRBC-specific oligonucleotide, was used to synthesize first-strand cDNA from all RNA. After uracil-DNA glycosylase treatment, a first 18-cycle PCR used universal primers M1SS and BC2_uni_R on all cDNA. Under the source paper's analysis protocol: Each sample was normalized by randomly selecting 1 million high-quality reads, each carrying a distinct molecular identifier. Reads with shared molecular identifiers were discarded instead of being binned into consensus sequences. MiTCR, set to a Q25 quality threshold and the strictest error-elimination algorithm, was used for CDR3 identification, clonotype clustering and error correction. A nonparametric unseen species model with Euler transformation was used to estimate lower-bound total TCR beta diversity. TCRdb reprocessed the public reads (quality trimming at Q25 with fastp, clone calling with MiXCR) and kept in-frame beta chains. CDR3 protein duplicates are merged, each entry listing the most common genes and DNA. TCRdb's processing, not the study's, gives the V and J calls here. Recorded for this sample are approximately 940,000 distinct CDR3 sequences; approximately 49% of them occurred a single time. The ten largest clones add up to over 10% of the sample.

This clonotype occurred a few times. Its antigen target is currently unknown. No per-base quality is available; no much larger clone lies one base away. The germline V gene sets CDR1 to ENHRY and CDR2 to SYGVKD. Trimming removed 6 bases from V and 1 base from J; the gene matches leave 5 bases unexplained. From the cysteine through the phenylalanine, the CDR3 covers 14 amino acids. This entry keeps only the CDR3 DNA: 42 bases, framed from base 1. Systemically healthy Caucasian individuals from Russia, approximately 39 in total and aged about 6 to 100 years, were included as donors. Each donor gave ten milliliters of peripheral blood, collected into EDTA-treated Vacutainer tubes. Ficoll-Paque density-gradient centrifugation was used to isolate PBMCs, with at least 6.5 million obtained per sample. Total RNA, at least 5 micrograms per sample, was extracted from PBMCs with Trizol reagent. The percentages of naive CD45RAhigh/CD27high T cells were determined by flow cytometry on a PBMC aliquot from every donor.

The investigation overall reported the following: Donor CMV infection status was unknown, potentially confounding age-related changes in expanded clonotypes. Estimates of total diversity based on one million sequenced T cells were regarded as lower bounds and as underestimates. A strong correlation was found between observed TCR beta diversity and the percentage of naive T cells measured by flow cytometry. As age increased, observed TCR beta diversity per million T cells dropped in a roughly linear way, and a significant reduction was already evident by age roughly 36. Compared with the aged group, the long-lived group had more naive CD4+ T cells, fewer expanded clones and increased TCR diversity, a pattern suggesting age selection. Bulk unsorted PBMC profiling prevented conclusive comparison of naive and antigen-experienced compartments.

The sequence joins TRBV10-3 to TRBJ1-1, and 7 junction bases match TRBD1. The sequenced sample was blood. The source of this sequence is a young man in good health. This receptor carries the CDR3 CAISGGDRNTEAFF. The bases are TGTGCCATCAGCGGGGGGGACAGGAACACTGAAGCTTTCTTT.